The rows below give T cell receptor beta chains drawn from one sample of a study of Graves' ophthalmopathy and Graves' hyperthyroidism. From the multiplex PCR reads, TCRdb called clonotypes with MiXCR, one entry per CDR3 protein. Of around 1,000,000 distinct CDR3 sequences listed, about 36% were seen once; the top ten hold over 8.5%. Sequenced: peripheral blood or thyroid tissue (not recorded which). Source of these receptors: an adult man with Graves' hyperthyroidism. Each CDR3 is given with its conserved first and last residue. The D gene is left open where the match is weak. The listing skips clone size in some rows; elsewhere it reads once, few, many or a size class.

clone size: many; V gene: TRBV12-3/TRBV12-4; J gene: TRBJ1-4; D gene: TRBD1; CDR3 protein: CASSSDRGREKLFF; CDR3 DNA: TGTGCCAGCAGCAGTGACAGGGGGCGCGAAAAACTGTTTTTT
clone size: NA; V gene: TRBV10-2; J gene: TRBJ1-2; D gene: NA; CDR3 protein: CASSPTSGQVKNYGYTF; CDR3 DNA: TGCGCCAGCAGCCCCACCTCGGGGCAGGTCAAAAACTATGGCTACACCTTC
clone size: once; V gene: TRBV11-2; J gene: TRBJ1-5; D gene: NA; CDR3 protein: CASSLYGAGGVNQPQHF; CDR3 DNA: TGTGCCAGCAGTTTATATGGCGCGGGTGGTGTCAATCAGCCCCAGCATTTT
clone size: NA; V gene: TRBV18; J gene: TRBJ2-7; D gene: NA; CDR3 protein: CASSPVGLAYEQYF; CDR3 DNA: TGTGCCAGCTCACCGGTGGGGTTGGCCTACGAGCAGTACTTC
clone size: NA; V gene: TRBV7-2; J gene: TRBJ2-7; D gene: TRBD2; CDR3 protein: CASSTELAGVNYEQYF; CDR3 DNA: TGTGCCAGCAGCACCGAGCTAGCGGGGGTTAACTACGAGCAGTACTTC
clone size: many; V gene: TRBV5-7; J gene: TRBJ1-1; D gene: TRBD1; CDR3 protein: CASSNDRAATEAFF; CDR3 DNA: TGTGCCAGCAGCAACGACAGGGCGGCCACTGAAGCTTTCTTT
clone size: NA; V gene: TRBV12-3/TRBV12-4; J gene: TRBJ1-4; D gene: NA; CDR3 protein: CASSLMARSQPTNEKLFF; CDR3 DNA: TGTGCCAGCAGTTTAATGGCGCGGAGCCAACCCACCAATGAAAAACTGTTTTTT
clone size: NA; V gene: TRBV19; J gene: TRBJ2-7; D gene: NA; CDR3 protein: CAGDGEQYF; CDR3 DNA: TGTGCCGGGGACGGGGAGCAGTACTTC
clone size: NA; V gene: TRBV2; J gene: TRBJ1-2; D gene: NA; CDR3 protein: CATSDIGAGYTF; CDR3 DNA: TGTGCCACCAGTGATATTGGGGCTGGCTACACCTTC
clone size: NA; V gene: TRBV28; J gene: TRBJ2-5; D gene: NA; CDR3 protein: CASRTDRTQETQYF; CDR3 DNA: TGTGCCAGCAGGACAGACAGAACCCAAGAGACCCAGTACTTC
clone size: few; V gene: TRBV7-9; J gene: TRBJ2-2; D gene: NA; CDR3 protein: CASSLMGELFF; CDR3 DNA: TGTGCCAGCAGCTTAATGGGGGAGCTGTTTTTT
clone size: many; V gene: TRBV29-1; J gene: TRBJ2-7; D gene: TRBD2; CDR3 protein: CSVSSSGRAPEQYF; CDR3 DNA: TGCAGCGTATCCTCTAGCGGGAGGGCCCCCGAGCAGTACTTC
clone size: many; V gene: TRBV7-8; J gene: TRBJ2-7; D gene: TRBD1; CDR3 protein: CASSLALVTGAEQYF; CDR3 DNA: TGTGCCAGCAGCTTAGCGCTTGTGACAGGGGCCGAGCAGTACTTC
clone size: many; V gene: TRBV9; J gene: TRBJ2-5; D gene: NA; CDR3 protein: CASSIGHGQETQYF; CDR3 DNA: TGTGCCAGCAGCATCGGGCACGGTCAAGAGACCCAGTACTTC
clone size: NA; V gene: TRBV19; J gene: TRBJ1-2; D gene: TRBD1; CDR3 protein: CASLPGGAGYGYTF; CDR3 DNA: TGTGCCAGCCTTCCAGGGGGCGCGGGCTATGGCTACACCTTC
clone size: NA; V gene: TRBV15; J gene: TRBJ2-7; D gene: NA; CDR3 protein: CATSSPSREMDF; CDR3 DNA: TGTGCCACCAGCAGCCCCTCCAGGGAAATGGACTTC
clone size: NA; V gene: TRBV15; J gene: TRBJ2-7; D gene: NA; CDR3 protein: CATSRVLVVRGAGEQYF; CDR3 DNA: TGTGCCACCAGCAGAGTCCTGGTGGTCAGGGGAGCAGGGGAGCAGTACTTC
clone size: many; V gene: TRBV10-3; J gene: TRBJ2-7; D gene: TRBD1; CDR3 protein: CAIRGGQVHEQYF; CDR3 DNA: TGTGCCATCAGGGGGGGACAGGTCCACGAGCAGTACTTC
clone size: NA; V gene: TRBV12-3/TRBV12-4; J gene: TRBJ1-3; D gene: NA; CDR3 protein: CASSPPARDYGLKNTIYF; CDR3 DNA: TGTGCCAGCAGTCCCCCCGCCAGGGACTATGGCTTGAAGAACACCATATATTTT
clone size: NA; V gene: TRBV2; J gene: TRBJ1-5; D gene: NA; CDR3 protein: CARDRTNQPQHF; CDR3 DNA: TGTGCTAGAGACAGGACAAATCAGCCCCAGCATTTT
clone size: NA; V gene: TRBV2; J gene: TRBJ2-5; D gene: NA; CDR3 protein: CASSGTVPDETQYF; CDR3 DNA: TGTGCCAGCAGTGGGACAGTACCAGATGAGACCCAGTACTTC
clone size: many; V gene: TRBV12-3/TRBV12-4; J gene: TRBJ2-7; D gene: NA; CDR3 protein: CASSLWGYSYEQYF; CDR3 DNA: TGTGCCAGCAGTTTGTGGGGCTACTCCTACGAGCAGTACTTC
clone size: many; V gene: TRBV7-9; J gene: TRBJ2-2; D gene: NA; CDR3 protein: CASSFMSGELFF; CDR3 DNA: TGTGCCAGCAGCTTTATGTCCGGGGAGCTGTTTTTT
clone size: NA; V gene: TRBV7-8; J gene: TRBJ2-2; D gene: TRBD1; CDR3 protein: CASSPLRVGTGGFGELFF; CDR3 DNA: TGCGCCAGCAGCCCCCTCAGGGTCGGGACAGGGGGTTTCGGGGAGCTGTTTTTT
clone size: NA; V gene: TRBV4-3; J gene: TRBJ2-5; D gene: TRBD2; CDR3 protein: CASSQDGGADGLAGQETQYF; CDR3 DNA: TGCGCCAGCAGCCAAGACGGGGGCGCTGACGGACTAGCGGGGCAAGAGACCCAGTACTTC
clone size: NA; V gene: TRBV15; J gene: TRBJ1-6; D gene: NA; CDR3 protein: CATSRVTGTDSPLHF; CDR3 DNA: TGTGCCACCAGCAGGGTCACAGGGACTGATTCACCCCTCCACTTT
clone size: once; V gene: TRBV7-9; J gene: TRBJ1-5; D gene: NA; CDR3 protein: CAGSLSSAGQPQHF; CDR3 DNA: TGTGCCGGCAGCTTATCGTCGGCGGGTCAGCCCCAGCATTTT
clone size: NA; V gene: TRBV6-6; J gene: TRBJ2-7; D gene: NA; CDR3 protein: CASSYGGVAYEQYF; CDR3 DNA: TGTGCCAGCAGTTACGGCGGGGTAGCCTACGAGCAGTACTTC
clone size: once; V gene: TRBV29-1; J gene: TRBJ1-2; D gene: NA; CDR3 protein: CSVQRTGYGYTF; CDR3 DNA: TGCAGCGTCCAAAGAACAGGATATGGCTACACCTTC
clone size: NA; V gene: TRBV5-1; J gene: TRBJ2-7; D gene: TRBD2; CDR3 protein: CASSFLGGLATYEQYF; CDR3 DNA: TGCGCCAGCAGCTTCCTCGGGGGACTAGCCACCTACGAGCAGTACTTC
clone size: NA; V gene: TRBV10-2; J gene: TRBJ1-2; D gene: NA; CDR3 protein: CASRLDTNYGYTF; CDR3 DNA: TGTGCCAGCAGACTCGACACAAACTATGGCTACACCTTC
clone size: NA; V gene: TRBV6-2/TRBV6-3; J gene: TRBJ1-4; D gene: TRBD1; CDR3 protein: CASSYDRETNEKLFF; CDR3 DNA: TGTGCCAGCAGTTACGACAGGGAAACTAATGAAAAACTGTTTTTT
clone size: NA; V gene: TRBV7-2; J gene: TRBJ1-6; D gene: NA; CDR3 protein: CASSFQRLPTRIVPLHF; CDR3 DNA: TGTGCCAGCAGCTTTCAACGCCTGCCCACCCGAATTGTCCCCCTCCACTTT
clone size: NA; V gene: TRBV5-1; J gene: TRBJ2-7; D gene: NA; CDR3 protein: CASSSSDRYF; CDR3 DNA: TGCGCCAGCAGCTCCTCAGACAGATACTTC
clone size: NA; V gene: TRBV5-5; J gene: TRBJ2-5; D gene: TRBD2; CDR3 protein: CASSLGPTSGQETQYF; CDR3 DNA: TGTGCCAGCAGCTTGGGCCCGACTAGCGGCCAAGAGACCCAGTACTTC
clone size: NA; V gene: TRBV29-1; J gene: TRBJ2-2; D gene: NA; CDR3 protein: CSVKGTSAGELFF; CDR3 DNA: TGCAGCGTAAAGGGAACGTCAGCCGGGGAGCTGTTTTTT
clone size: few; V gene: TRBV29-1; J gene: TRBJ2-5; D gene: NA; CDR3 protein: CSVEDRGYQETQYF; CDR3 DNA: TGCAGCGTTGAAGATCGGGGGTACCAAGAGACCCAGTACTTC
clone size: many; V gene: TRBV19; J gene: TRBJ1-5; D gene: TRBD1; CDR3 protein: CASTISGQGQPQHF; CDR3 DNA: TGTGCCAGTACTATATCAGGACAGGGCCAGCCCCAGCATTTT
clone size: few; V gene: TRBV9; J gene: TRBJ1-1; D gene: NA; CDR3 protein: CASSLSDLMNTEAFF; CDR3 DNA: TGTGCCAGCAGCCTAAGTGACCTGATGAACACTGAAGCTTTCTTT
clone size: many; V gene: TRBV20-1; J gene: TRBJ2-7; D gene: NA; CDR3 protein: CSASPPTAHEQYF; CDR3 DNA: TGCAGTGCTAGTCCCCCGACCGCCCACGAGCAGTACTTC
clone size: many; V gene: TRBV20-1; J gene: TRBJ1-2; D gene: NA; CDR3 protein: CSVKGGYTF; CDR3 DNA: TGCAGCGTAAAGGGGGGCTACACCTTC
clone size: NA; V gene: TRBV27; J gene: TRBJ2-6; D gene: NA; CDR3 protein: CASSHASGANVLTF; CDR3 DNA: TGTGCCAGCAGTCACGCTTCTGGGGCCAACGTCCTGACTTTC
clone size: NA; V gene: TRBV29-1; J gene: TRBJ1-5; D gene: TRBD1; CDR3 protein: CSVVRRQGNEQPQHF; CDR3 DNA: TGCAGCGTTGTCCGCCGACAGGGGAACGAGCAGCCCCAGCATTTT
clone size: NA; V gene: TRBV11-2; J gene: TRBJ2-5; D gene: TRBD1; CDR3 protein: CASGLGTGLEVETQYF; CDR3 DNA: TGTGCCAGCGGCCTCGGGACAGGGCTGGAGGTAGAGACCCAGTACTTC
clone size: many; V gene: TRBV11-1; J gene: TRBJ1-2; D gene: NA; CDR3 protein: CASSLETSVTF; CDR3 DNA: TGTGCCAGCAGCTTAGAGACTTCCGTAACCTTC
clone size: NA; V gene: TRBV4-1; J gene: TRBJ2-7; D gene: TRBD2; CDR3 protein: CASSQGGSGGFEQYF; CDR3 DNA: TGTGCCAGCAGCCAAGGAGGAAGCGGGGGGTTCGAGCAGTACTTC
clone size: NA; V gene: TRBV4-3; J gene: TRBJ1-2; D gene: NA; CDR3 protein: CASSQSPGGQGYTF; CDR3 DNA: TGCGCCAGCAGCCAGAGTCCCGGGGGACAAGGCTACACCTTC
clone size: NA; V gene: TRBV7-2; J gene: TRBJ2-7; D gene: TRBD2; CDR3 protein: CASSRTSVGEQYF; CDR3 DNA: TGTGCCAGCAGCCGGACTAGCGTCGGCGAGCAGTACTTC
clone size: NA; V gene: TRBV10-3; J gene: TRBJ2-2; D gene: TRBD1; CDR3 protein: CAISDLTGGERTGELFF; CDR3 DNA: TGTGCCATCAGTGACCTCACAGGGGGAGAACGGACCGGGGAGCTGTTTTTT
clone size: many; V gene: TRBV12-3/TRBV12-4; J gene: TRBJ2-5; D gene: TRBD1; CDR3 protein: CASSLEGTGIGETQYF; CDR3 DNA: TGTGCCAGCAGTTTAGAAGGGACAGGGATTGGGGAGACCCAGTACTTC
clone size: many; V gene: TRBV2; J gene: TRBJ2-5; D gene: NA; CDR3 protein: CASRWEASQETQYF; CDR3 DNA: TGTGCCAGCCGGTGGGAGGCCTCACAAGAGACCCAGTACTTC
clone size: many; V gene: TRBV7-9; J gene: TRBJ2-7; D gene: NA; CDR3 protein: CASSLVGAQAHEQYF; CDR3 DNA: TGTGCCAGCAGCTTAGTAGGAGCCCAGGCCCACGAGCAGTACTTC
clone size: many; V gene: TRBV20-1; J gene: TRBJ2-2; D gene: TRBD2; CDR3 protein: CSARGLAVTGELFF; CDR3 DNA: TGCAGTGCTAGAGGACTAGCGGTTACCGGGGAGCTGTTTTTT
clone size: many; V gene: TRBV29-1; J gene: TRBJ1-1; D gene: TRBD1; CDR3 protein: CSEVGTGGFMNTEAFF; CDR3 DNA: TGCAGCGAAGTGGGTACAGGGGGCTTCATGAACACTGAAGCTTTCTTT
clone size: few; V gene: TRBV5-1; J gene: TRBJ2-7; D gene: NA; CDR3 protein: CASSFPESSYEQYF; CDR3 DNA: TGCGCCAGCAGCTTCCCCGAGAGCTCCTACGAGCAGTACTTC
clone size: many; V gene: TRBV24-1; J gene: TRBJ2-2; D gene: NA; CDR3 protein: CATSDPAVPRHSANTGELFF; CDR3 DNA: TGTGCCACCAGTGATCCTGCGGTCCCTCGGCACAGCGCGAACACCGGGGAGCTGTTTTTT